This is a list of T cell receptor beta chains from one sample in a study of blood T cell repertoires in COVID-19. Some clones are missing from TCRdb's copy, which holds only in-frame ones; the method was immunoSEQ multiplex PCR. The repertoire holds fewer than 120,000 clones, with about 85% as singletons. Material: peripheral blood. The source of these receptors is a human donor in a cohort sampled during active COVID-19. The CDR3 runs from the conserved cysteine through the conserved F or W. D genes are given only for firm matches. The listing skips clone size in some rows; elsewhere it reads once, few, many or a size class.

>TRBV30|TRBJ1-6|.|TRBD1
CAWSAGQGTSPLHF
TGTGCCTGGAGTGCGGGACAGGGGACATCACCCCTCCACTTT
>TRBV4-1|TRBJ1-5|.|.
CASSQEPAAHQPQHF
TGCGCCAGCAGCCAAGAACCGGCAGCGCATCAGCCCCAGCATTTT
>TRBV5-5|TRBJ2-2|.|TRBD2
CASSGGTSLAGELFF
TGTGCCAGCAGCGGGGGGACTAGCCTCGCCGGGGAGCTGTTTTTT
>TRBV5-1|TRBJ2-1|.|TRBD2
CASSLVPSGGGHNEQFF
TGCGCCAGCAGCTTGGTCCCTAGCGGGGGGGGCCACAATGAGCAGTTCTTC
>TRBV5-4|TRBJ2-1|.|TRBD2
CASSLGSGGVDNEQFF
TGTGCCAGCAGCTTGGGTAGCGGGGGGGTAGACAATGAGCAGTTCTTC
>TRBV4-1|TRBJ1-2|.|.
CASSHTSNYGYTF
TGCGCCAGCAGCCATACGAGTAACTATGGCTACACCTTC
>TRBV28|TRBJ1-5|.|TRBD1
CASSPWTGFLKGNQPQHF
TGTGCCAGCAGTCCCTGGACAGGGTTTCTGAAGGGTAATCAGCCCCAGCATTTT
>TRBV18|TRBJ1-5|.|.
CASSTQGIGQPQHF
TGTGCCAGCTCAACTCAGGGGATTGGTCAGCCCCAGCATTTT
>TRBV28|TRBJ1-5|.|.
CASSRGNNQPQHF
TGTGCCAGCAGCCGGGGGAACAATCAGCCCCAGCATTTT
>TRBV11-2|TRBJ2-1|.|TRBD2
CASSLDLNGLAGYNEQFF
TGTGCCAGCAGCTTAGATCTGAATGGACTAGCGGGGTACAATGAGCAGTTCTTC
>TRBV3-1/TRBV3-2|TRBJ1-2|few|.
CASSQGHRGYTF
TGTGCCAGCAGCCAAGGGCATCGTGGCTACACCTTC
>TRBV6-5|TRBJ2-7|.|.
CASGYRAYEQYF
TGTGCCAGCGGCTACAGGGCCTACGAGCAGTACTTC
>TRBV19|TRBJ1-5|.|TRBD1
CASSIGTGGTKPQHF
TGTGCCAGTAGTATAGGGACAGGGGGCACGAAGCCCCAGCATTTT
>TRBV6-5|TRBJ2-1|.|TRBD1
CASISDRVSYNEQFF
TGTGCCAGCATTTCAGACAGGGTATCCTACAATGAGCAGTTCTTC
>TRBV30|TRBJ2-7|few|TRBD1
CAWSGQGYSEQYF
TGTGCCTGGAGTGGACAGGGTTATAGCGAGCAGTACTTC
>TRBV7-6|TRBJ1-2|.|.
CASSLYVGEVGYTF
TGTGCCAGCAGCTTATATGTCGGGGAAGTAGGCTACACCTTC
>TRBV4-2|TRBJ2-3|.|.
CASSQAGSTDTQYF
TGTGCCAGCAGCCAAGCCGGGTCCACAGATACGCAGTATTTT
>TRBV13|TRBJ1-6|once|.
CASRRSGQNNSPLHF
TGTGCCAGCAGGCGATCAGGACAAAATAATTCACCCCTCCACTTT
>TRBV10-2|TRBJ2-6|once|.
CASSESGGSGANVLTF
TGCGCCAGCAGTGAGTCAGGGGGCTCTGGGGCCAACGTCCTGACTTTC
>TRBV5-1|TRBJ2-2|.|TRBD2
CASSRLGLAPRGELFF
TGCGCCAGCAGCCGGCTGGGACTAGCGCCCCGCGGGGAGCTGTTTTTT
>TRBV2|TRBJ1-5|.|TRBD1
CASSPGTGSYQPQHF
TGTGCCAGCAGCCCCGGGACAGGGTCCTATCAGCCCCAGCATTTT
>TRBV19|TRBJ1-2|.|TRBD1
CASSMTGDRAYGYTF
TGTGCCAGTAGTATGACAGGGGATAGAGCCTATGGCTACACCTTC
>TRBV27|TRBJ2-4|.|TRBD2
CASSLGGGAKNIQYF
TGTGCCAGCAGTCTAGGCGGGGGGGCCAAAAACATTCAGTACTTC
>TRBV5-6|TRBJ1-1|few|TRBD1
CASSLVGQGMNTEAFF
TGTGCCAGCAGCTTGGTGGGACAGGGGATGAACACTGAAGCTTTCTTT
>TRBV24-1|TRBJ2-1|.|TRBD2
CATSDPGTSGWQQFF
TGTGCCACCAGTGATCCCGGGACTAGCGGATGGCAGCAGTTCTTC
>TRBV27|TRBJ2-5|.|.
CASNSDPDRGVGAQYF
TGTGCCAGCAATTCAGATCCGGACCGCGGAGTAGGGGCCCAGTACTTC
>TRBV6-6|TRBJ1-1|.|TRBD1
CASSFGQGTEAFF
TGTGCCAGCAGTTTCGGACAGGGCACTGAAGCTTTCTTT
>TRBV5-1|TRBJ2-1|.|.
CASSSGRRTENNEQFF
TGCGCCAGCAGCTCTGGTCGGAGGACCGAGAACAATGAGCAGTTCTTC
>TRBV29-1|TRBJ1-2|.|TRBD1
CSVGGTGNSGYTF
TGCAGCGTCGGTGGGACAGGGAATAGTGGCTACACCTTC